This TCR beta chain originates from a study of a mutant IDH1 vaccine in newly diagnosed glioma. Turning to the study itself: Each patient was administered eight vaccinations, scheduled in weeks 1, 3, 5, 7, 11, 15, 19 and 23. The sex distribution of treated patients was 62.5% male and approximately 40% female, with a mean age of around 40 years.

Time point of the sample: week 23, last vaccination. In the vaccine, a single dose held 300 ug of the mutant IDH1 20-mer peptide, along with topical imiquimod. Donor tumors were new WHO grade 3 or 4 IDH1-mutant, ATRX-lost astrocytomas. This clone showed up just a few times. The antigen is not known. Measured with immunoSEQ multiplex PCR; TCRdb has only the in-frame clones, and not every one. The table has approximately 82,000 clones, more than 70% seen once; the top ten hold over 0.7%. The length of the CDR3 is 14 residues. Germline V gene lookup returns CDR1 SGHDT and CDR2 YYEEEE. V lost 3 bases and J lost 1; bases outside the gene matches: 0.

This rearrangement joins TRBV5-6 to TRBJ1-1; 10 bases fit TRBD1. The sample was PBMCs, taken from a glioma patient whose treatment included an IDH1 peptide vaccine. The source of this sequence is a woman aged 50 to 65 with glioma. CDR3 in DNA: TGTGCCAGCAGCTGGGACAGGGGGAACACTGAAGCTTTCTTT. Translation: CASSWDRGNTEAFF.